The clone carrying this T cell receptor (beta chain) was seen once. Primers: 60 Vbeta forward and 13 Jbeta reverse. Method: immunoSEQ multiplex PCR; TCRdb's copy keeps in-frame clones and lacks some. This sample has under 200,000 clones; around 80% occur once, and the top ten carry less than 2.5%. This record belongs to a study of cytomegalovirus exposure and HLA in healthy donors. Across the study: Researchers found that 81% of over 350 genotyped donors fell within the Caucasian-associated ancestry cluster.

The germline gives CDR1 SGHAT, CDR2 FQNNGV. The V gene lost 4 bases and the J gene lost 1 base, with 10 bases spanning the gap. The CDR3 contains 14 residues. Material for sequencing was PBMCs. This chain joins TRBV11-2 and TRBJ1-1; D not resolved. The source of this sequence is a woman between 50 and 59 years old in good health and CMV-seronegative. The CDR3 is CASSSPPENTEAFF. CDR3 bases: TGTGCCAGCAGCTCCCCTCCAGAGAACACTGAAGCTTTCTTT.